This passage covers 10 T cell receptor beta chains from one sample sequenced in a study of blood T cell repertoires in COVID-19. TCRdb's copy holds only in-frame clones and misses some; the assay was immunoSEQ multiplex PCR. The data hold 200,000 to 250,000 clones, with around 80% observed a single time. Sequencing input: peripheral blood. These receptors were taken from a man aged 45-65 years with active or convalescent COVID-19.

The gene calls are TRBV2 and TRBJ2-7; D possibly corresponds to TRBD1 (7 bases). Per germline, CDR1 SNHLY and CDR2 FYNNEI. There are 16 residues in the CDR3. Trimming took 7 bases from V and 4 from J, leaving 23 bases between them. CDR3 sequence (DNA): TGTGCCAGCAACCGTGCCTCAGGGGGACTCTATTACGAGCAGTACTTC. Its protein is CASNRASGGLYYEQYF.

The chain couples TRBV2 to TRBJ1-1; TRBD1 is a possible D gene (6 bases). CDR1 SNHLY and CDR2 FYNNEI come from the germline V gene. The CDR3 has 14 amino acids. V lost 9 bases to trimming and J lost 2 bases, with 16 bases between them. The CDR3 reads CASTRQEKNTEAFF. The CDR3, as DNA: TGTGCCAGTACTCGACAGGAGAAAAACACTGAAGCTTTCTTT.

The genes are TRBV4-2 and TRBJ1-5; 8 bases line up with TRBD1. This CDR3 region has 16 residues. The J segment lost 7 bases and the V segment lost 0 bases, leaving 8 bases of the junction unmatched. In germline, CDR1 is LGHNA, CDR2 YNFKEQ. The CDR3 DNA sequence: TGTGCCAGCAGCCAAGATCGGGCAGGGGGCGGGCAGCCCCAGCATTTT. Protein: CASSQDRAGGGQPQHF.

This clone was observed once. The chain links TRBV28 to TRBJ1-1; 8 bases are shared with TRBD1. This CDR3 is 15 amino acids long. The germline gives CDR1 MDHEN, CDR2 SYDVKM. J lost 5 bases, V lost 2 bases, and 7 bases had no gene match. The CDR3 coding sequence is TGTGCCAGCAGTTTAAGACAGGGGTCTGGGACTGAAGCTTTCTTT. It translates to CASSLRQGSGTEAFF.

This clone has only a few counts. This sequence joins TRBV12-3 or TRBV12-4 and TRBJ2-7; 10 bases agree with TRBD1. The CDR3 runs 12 residues. V lost 5 bases to trimming and J lost 10 bases; unmatched junction nucleotides: 5. The DNA of the CDR3 is TGTGCCAGCAGTCCCGGGACAGGGGACCAGTACTTC. This codes for CASSPGTGDQYF.

This clone was seen a few times. This chain uses TRBV5-4 with TRBJ1-3, with D possibly being TRBD1 (6 bases). Germline V gene lookup returns CDR1 SGHNT and CDR2 YYREEE (reference sequence). The CDR3 contains 16 residues. V shed 4 bases and J shed 3 bases, with 17 bases lying between them. DNA of the CDR3: TGTGCCAGCAGCCTGGAAGCGGGGGCCGTTGGAAACACCATATATTTT. Translating it yields CASSLEAGAVGNTIYF.

The rearrangement links TRBV7-2 to TRBJ1-6; D remains ambiguous. CDR1 and CDR2 from the germline V gene are SGHTA and FQGNSA. Trimming took 3 bases from V and 4 from J, leaving 13 bases between them. This CDR3 contains 16 residues. The CDR3 bases are TGTGCCAGCAGCTTTGCTTGGCAGGCGTATAATTCACCCCTCCACTTT. This translates into CASSFAWQAYNSPLHF. The whole variable domain, remainder taken from reference TRBV7-2 and TRBJ1-6, is GAGVSQSPSNKVTEKGKDVELRCDPISGHTALYWYRQSLGQGLEFLIYFQGNSAPDKSGLPSDRFSAERTGGSVSTLTIQRTQQEDSAVYLCASSFAWQAYNSPLHFGNGTRLTVT.

The V gene is TRBV5-4, the J gene TRBJ2-5, with 9 bases aligning to TRBD2. After removal of 3 bases from V and 5 bases from J, the junction contained 14 bases not matched to a gene. The CDR3 consists of 17 residues. The germline gives CDR1 SGHNT, CDR2 YYREEE (reference sequence). In DNA form, the CDR3 reads TGTGCCAGCAGCTCCCTAAAGGCGGCTACTAGCGGGGAGACCCAGTACTTC. As protein: CASSSLKAATSGETQYF.

This clone has a single count. Here the CDR3 DNA reads TGTGCCAGTAGTACCACTAGGGCAGAGACCCAGTACTTC. Translation: CASSTTRAETQYF. This chain joins TRBV19 and TRBJ2-5; D is possibly TRBD2 (5 bases). Looked up from germline, CDR1 is LNHDA and CDR2 is SQIVND (reference sequence). The CDR3 sequence is 13 residues long. Trimming shortened V by 4 bases and J by 4 bases, and 10 bases separated the two germline ends.

The chain has TRBV7-8 and TRBJ2-1; TRBD2 matches at 14 bases. Germline-derived CDR1 and CDR2 are SGHVS and FQNEAQ. V lost 0 bases to trimming and J lost 7 bases; unmatched junction nucleotides: 8. The CDR3 runs 18 residues. CDR3 loop: CASSLARLAGGPTNEQFF. The CDR3 region has the DNA TGTGCCAGCAGCTTAGCGAGACTAGCGGGAGGGCCTACGAATGAGCAGTTCTTC.